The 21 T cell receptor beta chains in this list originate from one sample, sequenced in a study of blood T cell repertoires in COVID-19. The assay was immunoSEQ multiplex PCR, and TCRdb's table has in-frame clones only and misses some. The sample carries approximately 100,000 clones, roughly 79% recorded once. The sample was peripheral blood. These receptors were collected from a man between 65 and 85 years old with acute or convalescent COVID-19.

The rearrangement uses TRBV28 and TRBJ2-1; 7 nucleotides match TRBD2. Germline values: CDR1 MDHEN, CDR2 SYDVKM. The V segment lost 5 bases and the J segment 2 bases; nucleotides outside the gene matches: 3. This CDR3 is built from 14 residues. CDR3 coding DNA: TGTGCCAGCAGTGGACTAGTCCCCTACAATGAGCAGTTCTTC. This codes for CASSGLVPYNEQFF.

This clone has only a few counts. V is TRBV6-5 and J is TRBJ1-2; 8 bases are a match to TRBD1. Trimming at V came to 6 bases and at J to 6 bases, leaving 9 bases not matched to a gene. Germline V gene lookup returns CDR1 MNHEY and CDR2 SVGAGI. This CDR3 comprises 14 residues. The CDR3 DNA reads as TGTGCCAGCAGCGAGGACAGGGCTGGTAATGGCTACACCTTC. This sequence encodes CASSEDRAGNGYTF.

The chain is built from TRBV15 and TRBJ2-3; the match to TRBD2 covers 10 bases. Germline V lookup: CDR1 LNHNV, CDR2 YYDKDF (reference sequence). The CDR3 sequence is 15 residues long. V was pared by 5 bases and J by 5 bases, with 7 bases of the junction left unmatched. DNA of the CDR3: TGTGCCACCAGCTTGCAGCGGGGGGGCAGAGATACGCAGTATTTT. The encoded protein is CATSLQRGGRDTQYF.

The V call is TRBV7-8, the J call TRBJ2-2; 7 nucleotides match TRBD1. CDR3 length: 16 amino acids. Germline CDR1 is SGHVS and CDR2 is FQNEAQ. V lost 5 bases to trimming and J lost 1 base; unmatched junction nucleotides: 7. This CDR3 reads CASSLGRQGNTGELFF. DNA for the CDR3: TGTGCCAGCAGCCTGGGGAGACAGGGGAACACCGGGGAGCTGTTTTTT.

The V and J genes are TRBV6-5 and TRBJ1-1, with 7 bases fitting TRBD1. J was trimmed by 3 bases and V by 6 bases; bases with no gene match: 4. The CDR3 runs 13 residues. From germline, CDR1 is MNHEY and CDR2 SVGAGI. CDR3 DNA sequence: TGTGCCAGCAGAACAGGGGCGGACACTGAAGCTTTCTTT. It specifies CASRTGADTEAFF.

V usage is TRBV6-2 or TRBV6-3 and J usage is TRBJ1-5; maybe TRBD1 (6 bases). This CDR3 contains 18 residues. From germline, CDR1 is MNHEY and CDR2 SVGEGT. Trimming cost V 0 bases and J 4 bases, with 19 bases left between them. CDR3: CASSYSQSGNRVNQPQHF. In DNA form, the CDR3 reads TGTGCCAGCAGTTACTCCCAATCTGGGAACAGGGTAAATCAGCCCCAGCATTTT.

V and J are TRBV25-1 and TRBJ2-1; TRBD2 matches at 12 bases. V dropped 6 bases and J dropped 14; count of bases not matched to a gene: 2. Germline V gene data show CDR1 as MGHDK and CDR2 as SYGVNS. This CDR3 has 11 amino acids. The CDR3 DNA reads TGTGCCAGCAGGACTAGCGGGAGAGAGTTCTTC. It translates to CASRTSGREFF.

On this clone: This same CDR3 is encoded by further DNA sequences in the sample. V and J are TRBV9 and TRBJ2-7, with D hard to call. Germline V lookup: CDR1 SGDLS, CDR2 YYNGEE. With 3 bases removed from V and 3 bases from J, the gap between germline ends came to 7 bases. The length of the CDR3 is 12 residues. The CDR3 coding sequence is TGTGCCAGCAGCGCGACGGGCTACGAGCAGTACTTC. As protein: CASSATGYEQYF.

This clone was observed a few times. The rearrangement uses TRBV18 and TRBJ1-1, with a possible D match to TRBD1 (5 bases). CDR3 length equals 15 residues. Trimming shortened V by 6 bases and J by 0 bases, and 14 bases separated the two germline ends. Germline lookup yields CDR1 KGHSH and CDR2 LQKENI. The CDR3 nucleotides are TGTGCCAGCTCCCCGGCGACAGACATGAACACTGAAGCTTTCTTT. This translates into CASSPATDMNTEAFF.

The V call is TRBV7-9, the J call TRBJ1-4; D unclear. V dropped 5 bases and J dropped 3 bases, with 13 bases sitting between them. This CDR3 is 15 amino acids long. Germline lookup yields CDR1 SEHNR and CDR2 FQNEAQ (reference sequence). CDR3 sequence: CASSTHAKPNEKLFF. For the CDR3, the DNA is TGTGCCAGCAGCACACACGCAAAACCTAATGAAAAACTGTTTTTT.

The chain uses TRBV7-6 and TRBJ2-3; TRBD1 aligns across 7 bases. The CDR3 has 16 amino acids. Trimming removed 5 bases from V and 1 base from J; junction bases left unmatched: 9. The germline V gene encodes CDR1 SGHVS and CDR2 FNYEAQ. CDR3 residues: CASSLGGSGGTDTQYF. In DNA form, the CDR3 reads TGTGCCAGCAGCCTAGGGGGCAGTGGGGGCACAGATACGCAGTATTTT. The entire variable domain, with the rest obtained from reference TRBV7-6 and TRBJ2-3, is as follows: GAGVSQSPRYKVTKRGQDVALRCDPISGHVSLYWYRQALGQGPEFLTYFNYEAQQDKSGLPNDRFSAERPEGSISTLTIQRTEQRDSAMYRCASSLGGSGGTDTQYFGPGTRLTVL.

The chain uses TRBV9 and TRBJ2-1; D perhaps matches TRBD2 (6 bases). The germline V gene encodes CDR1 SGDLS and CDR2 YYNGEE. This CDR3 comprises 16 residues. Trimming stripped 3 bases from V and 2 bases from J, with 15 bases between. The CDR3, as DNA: TGTGCCAGCAGCGCGGGCGGAGGGACGACCTACAATGAGCAGTTCTTC. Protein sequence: CASSAGGGTTYNEQFF. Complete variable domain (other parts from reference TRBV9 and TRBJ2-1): DSGVTQTPKHLITATGQRVTLRCSPRSGDLSVYWYQQSLDQGLQFLIQYYNGEERAKGNILERFSAQQFPDLHSELNLSSLELGDSALYFCASSAGGGTTYNEQFFGPGTRLTVL.

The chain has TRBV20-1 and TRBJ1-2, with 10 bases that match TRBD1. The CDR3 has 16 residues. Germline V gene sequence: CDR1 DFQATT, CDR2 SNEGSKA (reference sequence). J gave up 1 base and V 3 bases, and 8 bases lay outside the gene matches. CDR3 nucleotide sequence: TGCAGTGCTAGTTTGGGACAGGGGACATTTAACTATGGCTACACCTTC. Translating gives CSASLGQGTFNYGYTF.

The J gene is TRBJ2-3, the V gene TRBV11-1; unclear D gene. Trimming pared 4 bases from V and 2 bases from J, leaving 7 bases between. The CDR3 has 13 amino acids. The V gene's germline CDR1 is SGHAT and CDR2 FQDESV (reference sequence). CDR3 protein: CASSSFYTDTQYF. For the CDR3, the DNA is TGTGCCAGCAGCTCCTTTTACACAGATACGCAGTATTTT.

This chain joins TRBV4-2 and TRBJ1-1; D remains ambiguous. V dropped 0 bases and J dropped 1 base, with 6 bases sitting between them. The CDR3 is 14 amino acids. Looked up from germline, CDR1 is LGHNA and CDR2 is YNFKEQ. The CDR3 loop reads CASSQDRRNTEAFF. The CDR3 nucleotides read TGTGCCAGCAGCCAAGATAGGAGGAACACTGAAGCTTTCTTT.

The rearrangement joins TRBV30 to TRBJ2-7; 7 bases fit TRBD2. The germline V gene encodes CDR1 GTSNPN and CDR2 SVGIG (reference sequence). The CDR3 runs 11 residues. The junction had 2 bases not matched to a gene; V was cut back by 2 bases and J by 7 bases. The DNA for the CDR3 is TGTGCCTGGAGTAGAGCGGGGGAGCAGTACTTC. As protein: CAWSRAGEQYF.

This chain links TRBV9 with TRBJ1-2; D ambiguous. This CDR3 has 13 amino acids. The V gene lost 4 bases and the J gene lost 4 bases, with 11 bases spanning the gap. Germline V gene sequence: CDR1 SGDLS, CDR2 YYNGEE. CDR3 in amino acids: CASSPADGYGYTF. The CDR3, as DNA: TGTGCCAGCAGCCCCGCGGATGGCTATGGCTACACCTTC.

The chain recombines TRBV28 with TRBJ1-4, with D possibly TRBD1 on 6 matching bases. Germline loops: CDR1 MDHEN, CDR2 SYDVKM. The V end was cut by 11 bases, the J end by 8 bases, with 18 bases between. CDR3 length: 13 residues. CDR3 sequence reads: CAGSEGVREKLFF. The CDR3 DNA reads TGTGCCGGCTCAGAGGGGGTTAGGGAAAAACTGTTTTTT.

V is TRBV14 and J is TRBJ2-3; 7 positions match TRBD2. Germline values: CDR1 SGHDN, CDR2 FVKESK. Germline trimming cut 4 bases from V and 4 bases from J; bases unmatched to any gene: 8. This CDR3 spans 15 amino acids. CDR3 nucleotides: TGTGCCAGCAGCCGTCGGGGGGAGCGATCAGATACGCAGTATTTT. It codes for CASSRRGERSDTQYF.

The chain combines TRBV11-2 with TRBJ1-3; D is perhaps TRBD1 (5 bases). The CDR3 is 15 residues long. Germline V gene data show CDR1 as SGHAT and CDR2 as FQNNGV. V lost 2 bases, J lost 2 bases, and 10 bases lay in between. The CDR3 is CASSLHQGTGNTIYF. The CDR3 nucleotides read TGTGCCAGCAGCTTACACCAGGGAACTGGAAACACCATATATTTT.

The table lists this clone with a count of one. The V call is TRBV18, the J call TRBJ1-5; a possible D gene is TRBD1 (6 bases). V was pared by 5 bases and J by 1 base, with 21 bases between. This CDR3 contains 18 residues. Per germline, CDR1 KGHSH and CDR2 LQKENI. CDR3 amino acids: CASSLSGGGQSSNQPQHF. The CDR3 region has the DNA TGTGCCAGCTCATTATCCGGGGGGGGGCAGTCGAGCAATCAGCCCCAGCATTTT.